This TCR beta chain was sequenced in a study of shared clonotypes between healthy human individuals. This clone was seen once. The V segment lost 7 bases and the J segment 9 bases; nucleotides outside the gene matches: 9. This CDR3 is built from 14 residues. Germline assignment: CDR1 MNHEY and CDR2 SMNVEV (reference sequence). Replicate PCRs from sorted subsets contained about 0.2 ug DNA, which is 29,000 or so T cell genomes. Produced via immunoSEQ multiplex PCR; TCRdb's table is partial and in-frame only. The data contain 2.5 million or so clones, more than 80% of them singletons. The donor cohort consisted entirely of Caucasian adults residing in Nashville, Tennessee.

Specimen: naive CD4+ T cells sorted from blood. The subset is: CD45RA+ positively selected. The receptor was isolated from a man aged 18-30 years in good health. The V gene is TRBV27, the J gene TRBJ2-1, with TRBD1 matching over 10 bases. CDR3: CASNFGQGEGEQFF. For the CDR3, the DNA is TGTGCCAGCAATTTCGGACAGGGGGAGGGTGAGCAGTTCTTC.